The rows below give T cell receptor beta chains drawn from one sample of a study of spatial heterogeneity in lung cancer. TCRdb reanalysed the 5' RACE reads using MiXCR and keeps one entry per CDR3 protein. Here the sample spans about 95,000 distinct CDR3 sequences, around 10% being singletons. This specimen was PBMCs, taken at surgery. All receptors come from a male donor with early-stage non-small cell lung cancer. Each CDR3 is given with its conserved first and last residue.

j_call v_call cdr3_aa
TRBJ1-1 TRBV11-2 CASRLSMNTEAFF
TRBJ2-1 TRBV5-1 CASSLFPTGGDEQFF
TRBJ2-1 TRBV7-9 CASTSRVGYNEQFF
TRBJ2-3 TRBV5-1 CASSPRSTGGADTQYF
TRBJ2-2 TRBV7-9 CASSPRVSANTGELFF
TRBJ1-2 TRBV3-1 CASNQGFGYGYTF
TRBJ2-7 TRBV4-2 CASSQGGAPPYEQYF
TRBJ2-1 TRBV20-1 CSATDREGWGNEQFF
TRBJ1-5 TRBV2 CASSPGDYQPQHF
TRBJ2-7 TRBV7-8 CASSPGPLTYRDEQYF
TRBJ2-5 TRBV20-1 CSTNRGLGVETQYF
TRBJ2-2 TRBV2 CASSEYRPGELFF
TRBJ2-7 TRBV19 CASSKGQASPSEQYF
TRBJ2-7 TRBV10-3 CAISGPGLGGYEQYF
TRBJ1-1 TRBV7-9 CASSLMGDGTEAFF